The clone carrying this T cell receptor (beta chain) turned up a few times. CDR1 is SGHTA and CDR2 is FQGNSA in the germline V gene. This CDR3 comprises 18 residues. Trimming at V came to 3 bases and at J to 5 bases, leaving 15 bases not matched to a gene. MiXCR, run by TCRdb on the reads, gives a single entry per CDR3 protein. Of roughly 250,000 distinct CDR3 sequences listed, about 12% are singletons. This sample stems from a study of T cell repertoires in cytomegalovirus infection. The sample taken for sequencing was PBMCs. The gene calls are TRBV7-2 and TRBJ2-5, with 10 positions matching TRBD2. This clonotype originated in a human donor in good health (CMV status not recorded). Some clones in this sample may be carry-over from other donors' samples. The CDR3 loop reads CASSFILAGDRSLETQYF. Written as DNA, the CDR3 is TGTGCCAGCAGCTTTATTCTAGCGGGAGATAGGTCTCTCGAGACCCAGTACTTC.